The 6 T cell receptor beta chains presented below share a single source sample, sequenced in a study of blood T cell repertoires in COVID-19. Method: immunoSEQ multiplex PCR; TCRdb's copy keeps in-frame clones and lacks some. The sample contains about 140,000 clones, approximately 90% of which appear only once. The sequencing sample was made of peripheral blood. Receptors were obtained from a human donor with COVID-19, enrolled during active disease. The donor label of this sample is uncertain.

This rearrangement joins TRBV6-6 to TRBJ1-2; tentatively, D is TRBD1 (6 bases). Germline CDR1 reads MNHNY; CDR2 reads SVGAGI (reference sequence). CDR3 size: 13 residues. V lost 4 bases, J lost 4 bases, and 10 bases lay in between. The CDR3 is CASSFGQLYGYTF. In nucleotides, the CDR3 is TGTGCCAGCAGTTTCGGACAGCTCTATGGCTACACCTTC.

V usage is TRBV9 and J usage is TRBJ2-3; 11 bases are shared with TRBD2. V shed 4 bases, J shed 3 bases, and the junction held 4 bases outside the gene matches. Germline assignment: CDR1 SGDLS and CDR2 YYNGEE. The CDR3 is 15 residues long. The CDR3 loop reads CASSKGTSGTDTQYF. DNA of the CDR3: TGTGCCAGCAGCAAAGGGACTAGCGGAACAGATACGCAGTATTTT.

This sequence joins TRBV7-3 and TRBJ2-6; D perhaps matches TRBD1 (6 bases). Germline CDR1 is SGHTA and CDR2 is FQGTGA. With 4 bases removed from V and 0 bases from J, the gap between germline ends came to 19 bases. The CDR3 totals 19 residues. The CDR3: CASSSTWTDRYSGANVLTF. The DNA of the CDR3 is TGTGCCAGCAGCTCGACCTGGACAGATCGATACTCTGGGGCCAACGTCCTGACTTTC.

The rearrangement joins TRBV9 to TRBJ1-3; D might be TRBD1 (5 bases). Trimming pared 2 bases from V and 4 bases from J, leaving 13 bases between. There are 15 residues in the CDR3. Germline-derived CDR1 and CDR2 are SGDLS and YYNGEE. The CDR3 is CASSVDSFSGNTIYF. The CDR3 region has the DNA TGTGCCAGCAGCGTCGACAGCTTCTCGGGAAACACCATATATTTT. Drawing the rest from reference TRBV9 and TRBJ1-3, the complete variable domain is DSGVTQTPKHLITATGQRVTLRCSPRSGDLSVYWYQQSLDQGLQFLIQYYNGEERAKGNILERFSAQQFPDLHSELNLSSLELGDSALYFCASSVDSFSGNTIYFGEGSWLTVV.

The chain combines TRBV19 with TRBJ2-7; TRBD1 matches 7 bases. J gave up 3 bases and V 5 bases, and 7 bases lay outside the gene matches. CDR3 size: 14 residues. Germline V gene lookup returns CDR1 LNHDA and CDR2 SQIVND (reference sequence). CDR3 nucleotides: TGTGCCAGTAGTCCAACAGGGGAACTCTACGAGCAGTACTTC. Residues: CASSPTGELYEQYF. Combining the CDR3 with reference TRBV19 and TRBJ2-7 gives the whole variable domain DGGITQSPKYLFRKEGQNVTLSCEQNLNHDAMYWYRQDPGQGLRLIYYSQIVNDFQKGDIAEGYSVSREKKESFPLTVTSAQKNPTAFYLCASSPTGELYEQYFGPGTRLTVT.

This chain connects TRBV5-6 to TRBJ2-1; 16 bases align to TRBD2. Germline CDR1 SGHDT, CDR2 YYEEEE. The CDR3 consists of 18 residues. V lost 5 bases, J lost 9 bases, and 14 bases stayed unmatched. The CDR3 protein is CASRAPGLAGGALGEQFF. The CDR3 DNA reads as TGTGCCAGCAGGGCCCCGGGACTAGCGGGGGGGGCCTTGGGTGAGCAGTTCTTC.